These 3 T cell receptor beta chains share one sample of origin, sequenced in a study of blood T cell repertoires in COVID-19. Assay used: immunoSEQ multiplex PCR; TCRdb lists only in-frame clones, some missing. The sample has 90,000 to 100,000 clones, around 72% seen once; the top ten hold about 26%. The sample comprised peripheral blood. The receptors come from a woman aged 55-75 years in a cohort sampled during active or convalescent COVID-19.

V usage is TRBV7-2 and J usage is TRBJ1-6, with D perhaps matching TRBD1 (5 bases). Trimming removed 4 bases from V and 6 bases from J, with 16 bases in between. CDR1 and CDR2 (germline): SGHTA, FQGNSA. CDR3 length: 16 residues. The CDR3 coding sequence is TGTGCCAGCAGCTCACAGGCTCCGGGGGGTAATTCACCCCTCCACTTT. Translating gives CASSSQAPGGNSPLHF.

This clone has more than one count but fewer than ten. The rearrangement joins TRBV19 to TRBJ1-1; no firm D call. V lost 3 bases, J lost 5 bases, and 13 bases lay in between. This CDR3 spans 14 amino acids. Per germline, CDR1 LNHDA and CDR2 SQIVND (reference sequence). The CDR3 DNA sequence: TGTGCCAGTAGTATTAGCCAAGTAGGAACTGAAGCTTTCTTT. Protein: CASSISQVGTEAFF. The full variable domain, its missing parts supplied by reference TRBV19 and TRBJ1-1, is DGGITQSPKYLFRKEGQNVTLSCEQNLNHDAMYWYRQDPGQGLRLIYYSQIVNDFQKGDIAEGYSVSREKKESFPLTVTSAQKNPTAFYLCASSISQVGTEAFFGQGTRLTVV.

This clone appeared a single time. The chain carries TRBV25-1 and TRBJ1-1; 7 bases fit TRBD1. The ends lost 5 bases at V and 4 bases at J; junction bases unmatched: 7. The CDR3 has 14 residues. Germline V CDR1 and CDR2: MGHDK, SYGVNS. Here the CDR3 DNA reads TGTGCCAGCAGTTCCGAGGGGGCGACCACTGAAGCTTTCTTT. It is translated as CASSSEGATTEAFF.